A single sample gave rise to the 2 T cell receptor beta chains below, sequenced in a study of blood T cell repertoires in COVID-19. This table comes from immunoSEQ multiplex PCR, and its TCRdb copy is limited to in-frame clones, with some not included. Among roughly 150,000 clones listed, 82% were seen once. Material for sequencing was peripheral blood. The receptor source for this set is an elderly woman with active or convalescent COVID-19.

This rearrangement joins TRBV5-1 to TRBJ2-3, with TRBD2 matching 8 bases. Germline CDR1 reads SGHRS; CDR2 reads YFSETQ. Germline trimming cut 4 bases from V and 4 bases from J; bases unmatched to any gene: 11. This CDR3 is 16 amino acids long. The CDR3, as DNA: TGCGCCAGCAGCAAACTTAGCGGGATTCCCCCAGATACGCAGTATTTT. This translates into CASSKLSGIPPDTQYF.

This clone was detected only a few times. V usage is TRBV2 and J usage is TRBJ2-1, with TRBD2 matching 8 bases. Germline V gene data show CDR1 as SNHLY and CDR2 as FYNNEI. The CDR3 runs 20 residues. The trim removed 6 bases at V and 3 bases at J, leaving 22 bases unmatched. Here the CDR3 reads CASSPQKSIGRANLYNEQFF. DNA for the CDR3: TGTGCCAGCAGCCCACAAAAATCTATCGGGAGGGCGAACCTCTACAATGAGCAGTTCTTC.